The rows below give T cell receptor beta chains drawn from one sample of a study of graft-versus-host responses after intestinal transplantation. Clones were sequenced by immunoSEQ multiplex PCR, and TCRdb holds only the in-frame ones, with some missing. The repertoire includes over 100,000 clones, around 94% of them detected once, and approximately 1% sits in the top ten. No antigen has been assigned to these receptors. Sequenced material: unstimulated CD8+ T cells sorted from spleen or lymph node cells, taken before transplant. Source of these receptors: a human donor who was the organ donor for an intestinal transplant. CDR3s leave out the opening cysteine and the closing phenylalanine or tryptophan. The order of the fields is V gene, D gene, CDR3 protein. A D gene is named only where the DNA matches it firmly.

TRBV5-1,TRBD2,ASSSYSGNVILEQY
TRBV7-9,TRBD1,ASSLAGTGGPNTEAF
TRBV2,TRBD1,ASSQRGQLYGPQH
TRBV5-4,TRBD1,ASRLDRGNTEAF
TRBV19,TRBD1,ASSSRPLRDRGAYEQY
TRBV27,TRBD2,ASSVTSGTNNEQF
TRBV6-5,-,ASSYSYRPNEQF
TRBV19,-,ASSSGVSGANVLT
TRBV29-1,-,SVEGLGYEQY
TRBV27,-,ASSNTISMNTEAF
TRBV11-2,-,ASSLGGIEQF
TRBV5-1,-,ASSFSGNAYEQY
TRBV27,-,ASRLSPVQPQH
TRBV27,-,ASSGGQETQY
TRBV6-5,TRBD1,ASSYLDRDYEQY
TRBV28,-,ASSSELRRAREQF
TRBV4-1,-,ASSQFGAGMGETQY
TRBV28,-,ASSLWWGRGVVHSTDTQY
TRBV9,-,ASSVGAGTYEQY
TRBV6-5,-,ASSYKLLTY
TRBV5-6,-,ASSSTVYSNQPQH
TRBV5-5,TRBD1,ASSLRQGADEQY
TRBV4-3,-,ASSQDGSEAF
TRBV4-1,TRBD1,ASSQGTGNQPQH
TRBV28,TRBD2,ASSLVQREGNEQF
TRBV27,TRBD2,ASSFSGSYEQY
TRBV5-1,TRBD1,ASSLGDRGAYEQY
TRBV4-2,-,ASSPNLDGNQPQH
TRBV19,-,ASSWADPPETQY
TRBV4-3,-,ASSRRGGLGNTIY
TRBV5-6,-,ASSLGGYNEQF
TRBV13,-,ASSLPGPPKDTDTQY
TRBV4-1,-,ASSLSGTDYGYT
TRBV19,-,ASSIGQGPMNTEAF
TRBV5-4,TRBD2,ASSFSGGSIDTQY
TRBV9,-,ASSTKVGPGETQY
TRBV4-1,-,ASSQDGSSYNEQF
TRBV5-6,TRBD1,ASSLPASTGGSYEQY
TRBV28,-,ASSARVPEAF
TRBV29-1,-,SCRDDSYEQY
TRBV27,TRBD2,ASSGTSGEYNEQF
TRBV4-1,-,ASSQDAGNEQF
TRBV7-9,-,ASSLVTLLETYGYT
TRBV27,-,ASSVVGGTEAF
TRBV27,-,ASSLWLTGELF
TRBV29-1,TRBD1,SARTGGEQY
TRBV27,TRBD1,ASSLEPGGQETQY
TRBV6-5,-,ASSWGGSNEQF
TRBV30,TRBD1,AWSGTGGSGNTIY
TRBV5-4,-,ASSAPGLLAPTDEQF
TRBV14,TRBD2,ASSPGLIGGGITSTDTQY
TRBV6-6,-,ASSYSGGADGYT